The entry below gives a single T cell receptor beta chain sequence along with its context. Its antigen is not known. Reverse transcribing all isolated RNA meant expressed TCRB transcripts were sequenced. Data came from immunoSEQ multiplex PCR; TCRdb stores just in-frame clones and leaves some out. In the table there are 250,000 to 300,000 clones, about 24% of which are singletons. The CDR3 extends over 14 amino acids. Trimming removed 6 bases from V and 6 bases from J; junction bases left unmatched: 9. CDR1 is ENHRY and CDR2 is SYGVKD in the germline V gene. The sample belongs to a study of beta chain features in type 1 diabetes. Overall study results and limits: Type 1 diabetes patients showed a moderate but significant shortening of TCRB CDR3s in all four CD4+ subsets.

The TCR comes from a woman in her 30s with type 1 diabetes. The chain combines TRBV10-3 with TRBJ1-2; 8 nucleotides agree with TRBD1. Source material: naive CD4+ T cells from blood. In DNA, the CDR3 is TGTGCCATCAGGGATGGACAGGGCTTCCATGGCTACACCTTC. Protein product: CAIRDGQGFHGYTF.